This T cell receptor (beta chain) was sequenced during a study of blood T cell repertoires in COVID-19. Study-wide context: Spain, Italy and the United States supplied samples that represented acute and convalescent COVID-19. PBMCs, B-cell-depleted T cells, or T cells provided the cDNA or gDNA that made up the material.

Germline values: CDR1 ENHRY, CDR2 SYGVKD. The CDR3 totals 15 residues. V shed 4 bases, J shed 2 bases, and the junction held 7 bases outside the gene matches. Authors' processing steps: Estimates of nucleated cell counts were drawn from the amplification of reference gene primers. Sequenced by immunoSEQ multiplex PCR; TCRdb stores in-frame clones only, minus some. V and J calls and clone size come straight from that table; D and trimming were deduced from the DNA. Here the sample spans about 260,000 clones, less than 90% being singletons. The sequence came from a man aged 25-45 years with active or convalescent COVID-19. Sequencing used peripheral blood. This rearrangement joins TRBV10-3 to TRBJ2-7; TRBD1 aligns across 8 bases. DNA for the CDR3: TGTGCCATCAGTGGCTCGGGACAGGTTGCCTACGAGCAGTACTTC. Translated: CAISGSGQVAYEQYF.